These 19 T cell receptor beta chains were sequenced from one sample in a study of blood T cell repertoires in COVID-19. This table comes from immunoSEQ multiplex PCR, and its TCRdb copy is limited to in-frame clones, with some not included. The sample contains about 100,000 clones, 89% of which appear only once. Source material: peripheral blood. The receptor source for this set is a man aged 40-55 years with active or convalescent COVID-19.

This chain uses TRBV18 with TRBJ2-5; 7 bases fit TRBD1. Per the germline V gene, CDR1 is KGHSH and CDR2 is LQKENI. The V gene end was trimmed by 2 bases and the J gene end by 2 bases; junction bases not matched to a gene: 11. The CDR3 covers 17 residues. The CDR3 spells CASSPFPWTGTQETQYF. Here the CDR3 DNA reads TGTGCCAGCTCACCATTTCCCTGGACAGGAACACAAGAGACCCAGTACTTC.

The chain uses TRBV9 and TRBJ1-2, with TRBD1 matching over 7 bases. Germline V gene data show CDR1 as SGDLS and CDR2 as YYNGEE. CDR3 length: 19 residues. J lost 4 bases, V lost 3 bases, and 21 bases had no gene match. The CDR3 sequence is CASSGEIGTVLPTTYGYTF. The CDR3 DNA is TGTGCCAGCAGCGGAGAAATCGGGACAGTACTACCCACGACCTATGGCTACACCTTC.

This clone turned up a few times. This chain uses TRBV7-2 with TRBJ2-7; D not certain. The V gene's germline CDR1 is SGHTA and CDR2 FQGNSA. This CDR3 is built from 11 residues. The V end lost 3 bases, the J end lost 4 bases, and 4 bases lay between the germline ends. CDR3 sequence: CASSFMYEQYF. CDR3 nucleotide sequence: TGTGCCAGCAGCTTCATGTACGAGCAGTACTTC. The whole variable domain, filled in from reference TRBV7-2 and TRBJ2-7, reads GAGVSQSPSNKVTEKGKDVELRCDPISGHTALYWYRQSLGQGLEFLIYFQGNSAPDKSGLPSDRFSAERTGGSVSTLTIQRTQQEDSAVYLCASSFMYEQYFGPGTRLTVT.

This clone has a handful of counts. This chain connects TRBV6-6 to TRBJ1-1; D gene ambiguous. The V gene lost 5 bases and the J gene lost 3 bases, with 16 bases spanning the gap. The CDR3 covers 15 residues. Germline CDR1 reads MNHNY; CDR2 reads SVGAGI (reference sequence). CDR3 in amino acids: CASSDPRGYHTEAFF. CDR3 DNA: TGTGCCAGCAGTGACCCTCGAGGGTACCACACTGAAGCTTTCTTT.

This clone was seen only a few times. In nucleotides, the CDR3 is TGTGCCAGCAGCCTGCGGACAGGGGGACGAGACTATGGCTACACCTTC. Encoded protein: CASSLRTGGRDYGYTF. The chain couples TRBV5-8 to TRBJ1-2, with TRBD1 identical over 10 bases. This CDR3 is 16 amino acids long. Germline loops: CDR1 SGHTS, CDR2 YDEGEE. V lost 4 bases, J lost 3 bases, and 9 bases stayed unmatched.

The J gene is TRBJ1-2, the V gene TRBV3-1 (or the pseudogene TRBV3-2), with TRBD1 matching over 7 bases. The CDR3 is made up of 14 amino acids. Germline V gene sequence: CDR1 LGHDT, CDR2 YNNKEL (reference sequence). Trimming removed 4 bases from V and 10 bases from J; junction bases left unmatched: 12. CDR3 nucleotide sequence: TGTGCCAGCAGCCCAGACCACAGGGGCTTGGACTACACCTTC. Translating it yields CASSPDHRGLDYTF.

The V and J genes are TRBV7-6 and TRBJ2-7, with D tentatively TRBD2 (5 bases). The CDR3 length is 15 residues. Looked up from germline, CDR1 is SGHVS and CDR2 is FNYEAQ. V was clipped by 6 bases and J by 5 bases, with 20 bases between them. As DNA, the CDR3 is TGTGCCAGCAGTCCAGGACTCTCGGCCGGGGACGAGCAGTACTTC. It is translated as CASSPGLSAGDEQYF.

The chain links TRBV5-4 to TRBJ2-7, with D perhaps TRBD2 (5 bases). Germline V gene lookup returns CDR1 SGHNT and CDR2 YYREEE (reference sequence). CDR3 length: 11 amino acids. V lost 4 bases, J lost 11 bases, and 13 bases lay in between. The CDR3 protein is CASSLGGLEYF. CDR3 bases: TGTGCCAGCAGCCTGGGCGGGCTCGAGTACTTC.

This rearrangement joins TRBV21-1 to TRBJ2-5; the table gives TRBD1 as D, unverified against the DNA. TRBV21-1 is recorded as a pseudogene. The CDR3 sequence is 15 residues long. CDR3 coding DNA: TGTGCCAGCAGCAAACTCCAGGGATTGAGGGAGACCCAGTACTTC. This gives the protein CASSKLQGLRETQYF.

The chain is built from TRBV7-3 and TRBJ2-1; the D is unclear. The V gene's germline CDR1 is SGHTA and CDR2 FQGTGA. V lost 8 bases and J 0 bases, leaving 17 bases between the germline ends. The CDR3 spans 16 residues. The CDR3: CASYPHGWSSYNEQFF. CDR3 DNA: TGTGCCAGCTACCCTCATGGGTGGAGCTCCTACAATGAGCAGTTCTTC.

The genes are TRBV28 and TRBJ2-5; maybe TRBD1 (5 bases). Per the germline V gene, CDR1 is MDHEN and CDR2 is SYDVKM. V was trimmed by 4 bases and J by 2 bases, leaving 5 bases between them. This CDR3 contains 12 residues. The CDR3 DNA reads TGTGCCAGCAGTTGGACACAAGAGACCCAGTACTTC. The encoded protein is CASSWTQETQYF.

This chain joins TRBV6-5 and TRBJ2-1; 8 bases are shared with TRBD2. CDR3 length equals 15 residues. Germline loops: CDR1 MNHEY, CDR2 SVGAGI. Germline trimming cut 8 bases from V and 4 bases from J; bases unmatched to any gene: 10. CDR3 protein: CASVSLAGQYNEQFF. The CDR3 nucleotides are TGTGCCAGCGTTTCCCTAGCGGGTCAATACAATGAGCAGTTCTTC.

The chain carries TRBV4-3 and TRBJ1-4; 7 bases are shared with TRBD1. The CDR3 extends over 15 amino acids. Germline V lookup: CDR1 LGHNA, CDR2 YSLEER. Losses at the gene ends were 4 bases for V and 7 bases for J; bases not matched to a gene: 9. In DNA form, the CDR3 reads TGCGCCAGCAGCCTGTCGACAGGGATAGTTGAAAAACTGTTTTTT. It yields the protein CASSLSTGIVEKLFF.

This chain uses TRBV4-1 with TRBJ2-7; 10 bases align to TRBD1. Unmatched junction bases numbered 6, after V lost 3 bases and J lost 7 bases. Germline V gene lookup returns CDR1 MGHRA and CDR2 YSYEKL. CDR3 length: 14 residues. CDR3 region: CASSQTGQGWEQYF. The CDR3 DNA is TGCGCCAGCAGCCAGACGGGACAGGGGTGGGAGCAGTACTTC.

The chain uses TRBV3-1 (or the pseudogene TRBV3-2) and TRBJ2-3; perhaps TRBD1 as D (5 bases). Germline V lookup: CDR1 LGHDT, CDR2 YNNKEL (reference sequence). V was shortened by 0 bases and J by 9 bases, with 19 bases between the two germline ends. The CDR3 spans 16 residues. The DNA of the CDR3 is TGTGCCAGCAGCCAAGATCGGACCAACAGGAGAGGCACGCAGTATTTT. Its translation is CASSQDRTNRRGTQYF.

CDR3 nucleotide sequence: TGTGCCAGCAGTTACGGAGCTAACTATGGCTACACCTTC. Translated: CASSYGANYGYTF. The V gene is TRBV6-6, the J gene TRBJ1-2; D is ambiguous. Trimming removed 2 bases from V and 0 bases from J, with 4 bases in between. Germline V lookup: CDR1 MNHNY, CDR2 SVGAGI (reference sequence). CDR3 length equals 13 residues.

The chain links TRBV7-7 to TRBJ1-6, with 7 bases fitting TRBD1. Trimming at V came to 2 bases and at J to 0 bases, leaving 10 bases not matched to a gene. Germline CDR1 reads SSHAT; CDR2 reads FNYEAQ (reference sequence). The CDR3 spans 19 residues. The CDR3 DNA reads as TGTGCCAGCAGCTTACGACAGGGATTTTTTAGCTCCTATAATTCACCCCTCCACTTT. This sequence encodes CASSLRQGFFSSYNSPLHF.

This clone was detected a few times. The rearrangement uses TRBV30 and TRBJ1-6, with a possible D match to TRBD1 (5 bases). V was pared by 3 bases and J by 0 bases, with 12 bases between. The germline gives CDR1 GTSNPN, CDR2 SVGIG (reference sequence). CDR3 size: 16 residues. The CDR3 DNA is TGTGCCTGGAGGCCGCGGGGGAGCTCCTATAATTCACCCCTCCACTTT. It codes for CAWRPRGSSYNSPLHF.

The CDR3 DNA reads as TGTGCCACCAACGGTGCGGGAAATAGGGAGCTGTTTTTT. Its protein is CATNGAGNRELFF. The chain links TRBV24-1 to TRBJ2-2; D is possibly TRBD2 (6 bases). Germline V CDR1 and CDR2: KGHDR, SFDVKD. V lost 8 bases, J lost 9 bases, and 15 bases lay in between. This CDR3 has 13 residues.